This TCR beta chain is drawn from a study of cytomegalovirus exposure and HLA in healthy donors. Study-level information: Most donors, 81% of a few hundred genotyped, fell in the Caucasian-associated ancestry cluster.

The PCR used 60 Vbeta and 13 Jbeta primers. Clones were read by immunoSEQ multiplex PCR, and TCRdb kept only the in-frame ones, dropping some. The sample records about 90,000 clones, approximately 60% being singletons. Germline loops: CDR1 SGHDT, CDR2 YYEEEE. The length of the CDR3 is 16 residues. About this clone itself: The antigen is not known.

Findings of the study overall: With high specificity and sensitivity, the classifier reportedly diagnosed cytomegalovirus status. It was reported that TCR beta sequences correctly inferred the HLA-A and HLA-B alleles for most subjects. The records held CMV serostatus as the only immune exposure information.

Material for sequencing was PBMCs. The chain links TRBV5-6 to TRBJ2-5; TRBD1 matches 8 bases. The closer fit of TRBJ2-7 to the DNA end suggests the J call may be wrong. This sequence originates from a woman younger than 45 in good health and CMV-seropositive. CDR3 coding DNA: TGTGCCAGCAGCTCCCTGGCCGGGACAGGCTTCTACGAGCAGTACTTC. Protein sequence: CASSSLAGTGFYEQYF.